These 30 T cell receptor beta chains share one sample of origin, sequenced in a study of chemoradiotherapy in HPV16-positive cancers. Using immunoSEQ multiplex PCR, the repertoire was profiled, and TCRdb retains in-frame clones only, with some absent. The repertoire consists of 15,000 or so clones, with 60% to 80% occurring once and the leading ten covering approximately 9.9%. The sample was collected from a patient who underwent chemoradiotherapy. Every receptor here comes from a human donor with HPV-associated anogenital cancer.

J is TRBJ2-2 and V is TRBV10-3; the D is unclear. V gave up 0 bases and J gave up 7 bases, with 3 bases separating them. The length of the CDR3 is 12 residues. The V gene's germline CDR1 is ENHRY and CDR2 SYGVKD. DNA of the CDR3: TGTGCCATCAGTGAGTCGGTCGGGGAGCTGTTTTTT. This encodes CAISESVGELFF.

The CDR3 reads CASSYRTGGQTYEQYF. DNA for the CDR3: TGTGCCAGCAGCTATCGGACAGGGGGTCAAACCTACGAGCAGTACTTC. The chain uses TRBV7-8 and TRBJ2-7; 10 bases line up with TRBD1. Per the germline V gene, CDR1 is SGHVS and CDR2 is FQNEAQ. The CDR3 spans 16 residues. V was clipped by 4 bases and J by 2 bases; unmatched bases: 8.

The CDR3 loop reads CASSLGQLYEQYF. Written as DNA, the CDR3 is TGTGCCAGCAGTTTGGGACAGCTTTACGAGCAGTACTTC. The rearrangement uses TRBV28 and TRBJ2-7; 7 bases line up with TRBD1. The CDR3 covers 13 residues. In germline, CDR1 is MDHEN, CDR2 SYDVKM. V was pared by 3 bases and J by 4 bases, with 3 bases of the junction left unmatched.

The chain uses TRBV4-2 and TRBJ2-1; TRBD2 aligns across 8 bases. CDR1 is LGHNA, CDR2 YNFKEQ, per germline. The CDR3 runs 17 residues. Trimming at V came to 3 bases and at J to 5 bases, leaving 12 bases not matched to a gene. Here the CDR3 reads CASSHATPGLGDNEQFF. For the CDR3, the DNA is TGTGCCAGCAGCCACGCCACTCCGGGACTAGGCGACAATGAGCAGTTCTTC.

This CDR3 reads CASRDTGELFF. The CDR3 DNA sequence: TGTGCCAGTCGGGACACCGGGGAGCTGTTTTTT. J is TRBJ2-2 and V is TRBV18, with unresolved D. With 9 bases removed from V and 3 bases from J, the gap between germline ends came to 5 bases. Germline values: CDR1 KGHSH, CDR2 LQKENI. The CDR3 runs 11 residues. The complete variable domain, with remaining parts taken from reference TRBV18 and TRBJ2-2, reads NAGVMQNPRHLVRRRGQEARLRCSPMKGHSHVYWYRQLPEEGLKFMVYLQKENIIDESGMPKERFSAEFPKEGPSILRIQQVVRGDSAAYFCASRDTGELFFGEGSRLTVL.

This sequence joins TRBV4-1 and TRBJ1-5; a possible D gene is TRBD1 (6 bases). V was shortened by 6 bases and J by 4 bases, with 13 bases between the two germline ends. Germline-derived CDR1 and CDR2 are MGHRA and YSYEKL. The CDR3 loop spans 14 amino acids. CDR3 protein: CASSYPGQNQPQHF. The CDR3 nucleotides read TGCGCCAGCAGTTATCCGGGACAAAATCAGCCCCAGCATTTT.

V is TRBV27 and J is TRBJ2-7; D uncertain. Germline values: CDR1 MNHEY, CDR2 SMNVEV (reference sequence). This CDR3 contains 12 residues. The ends were cut back, 5 bases at V and 3 bases at J, with 8 bases in the middle. CDR3 sequence (DNA): TGTGCCAGCAGTCCCATTGACTACGAGCAGTACTTC. Amino acid sequence: CASSPIDYEQYF.

The rearrangement links TRBV15 to TRBJ1-2; D remains unclear. The length of the CDR3 is 13 residues. V was clipped by 4 bases and J by 4 bases, with 10 bases between them. Germline CDR1 LNHNV, CDR2 YYDKDF (reference sequence). CDR3 nucleotides: TGTGCCACCAGCACGCGGACTGCCTATGGCTACACCTTC. Its protein is CATSTRTAYGYTF.

This clone was counted once. The gene calls are TRBV6-7 and TRBJ1-2, with 7 bases fitting TRBD1. TRBV6-7 is marked as an open reading frame, function uncertain. This CDR3 is 15 amino acids long. After removal of 0 bases from V and 4 bases from J, the junction contained 5 bases not matched to a gene. The DNA for the CDR3 is TGTGCCAGCAGTTACTCTGCCGGGACAGCCTATGGCTACACCTTC. It specifies CASSYSAGTAYGYTF.

This chain connects TRBV19 to TRBJ2-3; D remains unclear. Germline values: CDR1 LNHDA, CDR2 SQIVND (reference sequence). The CDR3 length is 14 residues. Trimming pared 5 bases from V and 0 bases from J, leaving 9 bases between. CDR3 DNA: TGTGCCAGTAGTGCGTCCTACAGCACAGATACGCAGTATTTT. It translates to CASSASYSTDTQYF.

This clone has only a few counts. J is TRBJ1-6 and V is TRBV14; tentative D call: TRBD1 (6 bases). Trimming shortened V by 1 base and J by 7 bases, and 11 bases separated the two germline ends. This CDR3 has 15 residues. The germline V gene has CDR1 SGHDN and CDR2 FVKESK. CDR3 nucleotides: TGTGCCAGCAGCCAAGGAAGGGGGTTAAATTCACCCCTCCACTTT. The encoded protein is CASSQGRGLNSPLHF.

The chain combines TRBV11-2 with TRBJ2-5, with 11 bases fitting TRBD2. Germline V lookup: CDR1 SGHAT, CDR2 FQNNGV. This CDR3 has 15 residues. Trimming at V came to 5 bases and at J to 2 bases, leaving 4 bases not matched to a gene. The CDR3 sequence: CASSGWTSGQETQYF. For the CDR3, the DNA is TGTGCCAGCAGCGGGTGGACTAGCGGGCAAGAGACCCAGTACTTC.

In DNA form, the CDR3 reads TGTGCCAGCTCACCATCTAATCGGAACACTGAAGCTTTCTTT. This sequence encodes CASSPSNRNTEAFF. V gene TRBV18 combines with J gene TRBJ1-1; D unresolved. Per germline, CDR1 KGHSH and CDR2 LQKENI. The CDR3 totals 14 residues. Trimming left V 2 bases short and J 1 base short, with 8 bases between. Looking up the rest from reference TRBV18 and TRBJ1-1 gives the full variable domain: NAGVMQNPRHLVRRRGQEARLRCSPMKGHSHVYWYRQLPEEGLKFMVYLQKENIIDESGMPKERFSAEFPKEGPSILRIQQVVRGDSAAYFCASSPSNRNTEAFFGQGTRLTVV.

This chain joins TRBV6-6 and TRBJ1-5; no reliable D call. V was trimmed by 6 bases and J by 2 bases, leaving 11 bases between them. Germline V gene data show CDR1 as MNHNY and CDR2 as SVGAGI (reference sequence). The CDR3 totals 14 residues. For the CDR3, the DNA is TGTGCCAGCAGCCATCGAGGAGGCAATCAGCCCCAGCATTTT. It yields the protein CASSHRGGNQPQHF.

This clone was seen more than once but under ten times. The sample holds other DNA sequences that translate to the same CDR3. V usage is TRBV7-2 and J usage is TRBJ2-7; D gene uncertain. This CDR3 is built from 13 residues. Germline loops: CDR1 SGHTA, CDR2 FQGNSA. Trimming took off 2 bases at V and 1 base at J, with 6 bases between the two ends. The CDR3 is CASSLSPSYEQYF. The CDR3 nucleotides read TGTGCCAGCAGCTTATCGCCTTCCTACGAGCAGTACTTC.

V usage is TRBV6-6 and J usage is TRBJ1-1; D perhaps matches TRBD1 (5 bases). Trimming took off 3 bases at V and 6 bases at J, with 17 bases between the two ends. The CDR3 consists of 15 residues. CDR1 and CDR2 (germline): MNHNY, SVGAGI (reference sequence). The CDR3, as DNA: TGTGCCAGCAGTTATGGAGGCAGGGAGCGCGCTGAAGCTTTCTTT. The encoded protein is CASSYGGRERAEAFF.

This chain uses TRBV30 with TRBJ1-5; D gene unclear. This CDR3 region has 13 residues. V was trimmed by 0 bases and J by 5 bases, leaving 8 bases between them. Germline V gene lookup returns CDR1 GTSNPN and CDR2 SVGIG (reference sequence). DNA of the CDR3: TGTGCCTGGAGTGTCCGGGTACATCAGCCCCAGCATTTT. Protein sequence: CAWSVRVHQPQHF.

The V gene is TRBV19, the J gene TRBJ2-2, with D tentatively TRBD2 (6 bases). The CDR3 runs 13 residues. Between the trimmed V and J ends, which lost 9 bases and 1 base, there was a span of 9 bases. Germline V gene sequence: CDR1 LNHDA, CDR2 SQIVND (reference sequence). CDR3 sequence reads: CASGDLNTGELFF. CDR3 sequence (DNA): TGTGCCAGCGGGGACTTGAACACCGGGGAGCTGTTTTTT.

The chain employs TRBV4-3 and TRBJ2-5; 7 nucleotides align to TRBD2. Germline V gene data show CDR1 as LGHNA and CDR2 as YSLEER. The CDR3 is made up of 15 amino acids. The ends lost 0 bases at V and 2 bases at J; junction bases unmatched: 3. CDR3 in amino acids: CASSQDLAEQETQYF. The CDR3, as DNA: TGCGCCAGCAGCCAAGATCTAGCGGAGCAAGAGACCCAGTACTTC.

This clone came up a few times. The chain has TRBV11-2 and TRBJ2-3; D may correspond to TRBD1 or TRBD2 (5 bases each). In germline, CDR1 is SGHAT, CDR2 FQNNGV. CDR3 length equals 14 residues. V was cut by 0 bases and J by 6 bases, with 10 bases left in between. The CDR3 nucleotides read TGTGCCAGCAGCTTAGATGGGACCCGGGATACGCAGTATTTT. Amino acids: CASSLDGTRDTQYF.

The gene calls are TRBV7-9 and TRBJ2-3; the D is unclear. Deletions cut 3 bases from V and 4 bases from J, with 5 bases between. Germline lookup yields CDR1 SEHNR and CDR2 FQNEAQ (reference sequence). This CDR3 comprises 12 residues. In DNA, the CDR3 is TGTGCCAGCAGCTTTCACCCAGATACGCAGTATTTT. Protein sequence: CASSFHPDTQYF.

The chain has TRBV6-1 and TRBJ1-6; D unresolved. Per the germline V gene, CDR1 is MNHNS and CDR2 is SASEGT. The V gene lost 4 bases and the J gene lost 8 bases, with 9 bases spanning the gap. CDR3 length: 13 residues. The CDR3 region has the DNA TGTGCCAGCAGTGTAAAATGGGATTCACCCCTCCACTTT. Translation: CASSVKWDSPLHF.

J is TRBJ2-7 and V is TRBV7-8, with D possibly TRBD1 on 6 matching bases. The V end lost 4 bases, the J end lost 0 bases, and 22 bases lay between the germline ends. CDR3 size: 18 residues. Germline CDR1 SGHVS, CDR2 FQNEAQ. The CDR3 is CASSSIRDIARGSYEQYF. The CDR3 bases are TGTGCCAGCAGCTCCATTAGGGATATCGCCAGGGGCTCCTACGAGCAGTACTTC.

This clone has more than one count but fewer than ten. This chain links TRBV2 with TRBJ1-5, with D hard to call. The germline V gene encodes CDR1 SNHLY and CDR2 FYNNEI. The CDR3 is 17 residues long. V shed 4 bases and J shed 5 bases, with 21 bases lying between them. The CDR3 sequence is CASSVEVFGESYQPQHF. The DNA of the CDR3 is TGTGCCAGCAGTGTAGAAGTTTTCGGGGAAAGTTATCAGCCCCAGCATTTT.

The V gene is TRBV7-9, the J gene TRBJ1-2; TRBD1 matches at 7 bases. The trim removed 1 base at V and 2 bases at J, leaving 7 bases unmatched. Germline lookup yields CDR1 SEHNR and CDR2 FQNEAQ (reference sequence). The CDR3 is 16 amino acids. The CDR3 DNA sequence: TGTGCCAGCAGCTTAGTTCAGGGACAGTGGAACTATGGCTACACCTTC. Translating gives CASSLVQGQWNYGYTF.

The V and J genes are TRBV7-9 and TRBJ1-2; the D gene is possibly TRBD1 (5 bases). The CDR3 sequence is 14 residues long. Germline lookup yields CDR1 SEHNR and CDR2 FQNEAQ (reference sequence). Trimming took 4 bases from V and 5 from J, leaving 14 bases between them. The CDR3 nucleotides are TGTGCCAGCAGCTCGACAGCTTCAGAATATGGCTACACCTTC. Translated, it gives CASSSTASEYGYTF.

Only one count was recorded for this clone. V is TRBV7-2 and J is TRBJ1-6; 9 positions match TRBD1. Per germline, CDR1 SGHTA and CDR2 FQGNSA. Trimming took 4 bases from V and 0 from J; bases not matched to a gene: 4. The CDR3 is 17 amino acids. CDR3 bases: TGTGCCAGCAGCTCCGGACAGGGGAGCTCCTATAATTCACCCCTCCACTTT. It translates to CASSSGQGSSYNSPLHF. Combining the CDR3 with reference TRBV7-2 and TRBJ1-6 gives the whole variable domain GAGVSQSPSNKVTEKGKDVELRCDPISGHTALYWYRQSLGQGLEFLIYFQGNSAPDKSGLPSDRFSAERTGGSVSTLTIQRTQQEDSAVYLCASSSGQGSSYNSPLHFGNGTRLTVT.

The rearrangement links TRBV4-3 to TRBJ2-1, with 10 positions matching TRBD2. The germline CDR1 and CDR2 sequences are LGHNA and YSLEER. CDR3 size: 16 residues. The V and J ends lost 5 bases and 3 bases, in that order; junction bases with no gene match: 7. This CDR3 reads CASSGHSGGYYNEQFF. The CDR3 region has the DNA TGCGCCAGCAGCGGACATAGCGGGGGGTACTACAATGAGCAGTTCTTC.

This chain joins TRBV5-6 and TRBJ2-2; a possible D gene is TRBD2 (7 bases). The germline gives CDR1 SGHDT, CDR2 YYEEEE. This CDR3 region has 15 residues. The germline V and J ends were trimmed by 0 bases and 5 bases, with 11 bases remaining between them. CDR3 sequence: CASSLVGGATGELFF. CDR3 bases: TGTGCCAGCAGCTTGGTTGGGGGGGCGACCGGGGAGCTGTTTTTT.

The chain has TRBV7-9 and TRBJ1-2; 7 bases map to TRBD1. The CDR3 has 14 amino acids. The trim removed 5 bases at V and 4 bases at J, leaving 7 bases unmatched. Per the germline V gene, CDR1 is SEHNR and CDR2 is FQNEAQ (reference sequence). CDR3 sequence reads: CASSLTGVGYGYTF. In nucleotides, the CDR3 is TGTGCCAGCAGCCTAACAGGGGTTGGCTATGGCTACACCTTC.